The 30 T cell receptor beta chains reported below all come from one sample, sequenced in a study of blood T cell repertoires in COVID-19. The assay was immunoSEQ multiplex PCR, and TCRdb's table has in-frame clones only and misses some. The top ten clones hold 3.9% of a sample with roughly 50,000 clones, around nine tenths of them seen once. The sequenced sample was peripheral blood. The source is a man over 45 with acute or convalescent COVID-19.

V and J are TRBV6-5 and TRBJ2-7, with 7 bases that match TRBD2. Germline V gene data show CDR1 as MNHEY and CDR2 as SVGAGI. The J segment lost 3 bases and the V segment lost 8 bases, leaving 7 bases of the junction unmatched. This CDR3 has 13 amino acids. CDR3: CASDRDYGYEQYF. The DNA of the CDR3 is TGTGCCAGCGACCGGGACTACGGCTACGAGCAGTACTTC.

The CDR3 is CASGVDRQANIQYF. DNA for the CDR3: TGTGCCAGTGGGGTCGATCGACAGGCAAACATTCAGTACTTC. The V gene is TRBV19, the J gene TRBJ2-4, with a weak D call TRBD1 (6 bases). This CDR3 is 14 amino acids long. V was shortened by 8 bases and J by 6 bases, with 17 bases between the two germline ends. Looked up from germline, CDR1 is LNHDA and CDR2 is SQIVND (reference sequence).

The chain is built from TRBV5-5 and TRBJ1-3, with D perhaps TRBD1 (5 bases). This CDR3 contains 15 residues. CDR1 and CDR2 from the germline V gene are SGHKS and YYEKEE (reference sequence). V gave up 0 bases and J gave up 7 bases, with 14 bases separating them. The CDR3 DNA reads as TGTGCCAGCAGCTTGGAAGCGGGGGAGAGGAACACCATATATTTT. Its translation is CASSLEAGERNTIYF.

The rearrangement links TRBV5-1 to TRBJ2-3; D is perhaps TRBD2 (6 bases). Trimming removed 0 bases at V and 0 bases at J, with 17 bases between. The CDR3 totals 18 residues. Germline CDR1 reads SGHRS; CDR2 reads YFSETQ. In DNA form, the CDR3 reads TGCGCCAGCAGCTTGGCGTCGGTTAGCGGTGCTAGCACAGATACGCAGTATTTT. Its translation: CASSLASVSGASTDTQYF.

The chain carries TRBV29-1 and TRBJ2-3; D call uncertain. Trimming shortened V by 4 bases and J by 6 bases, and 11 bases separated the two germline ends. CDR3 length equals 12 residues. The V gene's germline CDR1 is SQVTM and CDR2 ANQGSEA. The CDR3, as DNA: TGCAGCGTTGCCTTGACTGCGGATACGCAGTATTTT. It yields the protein CSVALTADTQYF.

Here the CDR3 DNA reads TGTGCCAGCAGCTTACGCGGAGTGGAAAACACTGAAGCTTTCTTT. It encodes CASSLRGVENTEAFF. This chain joins TRBV7-6 and TRBJ1-1; D is undetermined. Deletions cut 2 bases from V and 2 bases from J, with 12 bases between. The germline CDR1 and CDR2 sequences are SGHVS and FNYEAQ. The CDR3 contains 15 residues.

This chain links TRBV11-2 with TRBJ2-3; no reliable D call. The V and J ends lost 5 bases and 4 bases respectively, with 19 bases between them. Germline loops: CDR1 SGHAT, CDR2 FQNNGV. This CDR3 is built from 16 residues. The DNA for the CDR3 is TGTGCCAGCAGCCCGCTGGAGATGGGTGTTGCAGATACGCAGTATTTT. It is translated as CASSPLEMGVADTQYF.

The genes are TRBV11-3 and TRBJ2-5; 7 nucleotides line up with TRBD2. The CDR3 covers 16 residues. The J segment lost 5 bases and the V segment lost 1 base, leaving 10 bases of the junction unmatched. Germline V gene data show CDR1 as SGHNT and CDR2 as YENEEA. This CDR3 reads CASSLAAGQGGETQYF. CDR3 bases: TGTGCCAGCAGCTTAGCGGCGGGTCAGGGAGGGGAGACCCAGTACTTC.

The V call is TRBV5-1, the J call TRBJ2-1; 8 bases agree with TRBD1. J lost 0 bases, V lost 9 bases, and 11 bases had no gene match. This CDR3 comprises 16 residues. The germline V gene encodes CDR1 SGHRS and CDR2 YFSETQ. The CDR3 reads CATTPGQEPSYNEQFF. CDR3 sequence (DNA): TGCGCCACTACCCCGGGACAGGAACCCTCCTACAATGAGCAGTTCTTC.

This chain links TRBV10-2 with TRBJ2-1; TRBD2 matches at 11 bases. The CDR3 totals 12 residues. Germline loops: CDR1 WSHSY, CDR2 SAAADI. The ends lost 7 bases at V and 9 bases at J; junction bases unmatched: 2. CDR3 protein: CASKLAGGEQFF. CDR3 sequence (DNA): TGCGCCAGCAAGCTAGCGGGAGGTGAGCAGTTCTTC.

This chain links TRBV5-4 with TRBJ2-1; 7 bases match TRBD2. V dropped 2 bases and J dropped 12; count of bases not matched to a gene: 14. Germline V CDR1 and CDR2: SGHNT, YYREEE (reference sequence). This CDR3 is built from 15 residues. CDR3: CASSFGSGSERLQFF. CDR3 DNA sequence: TGTGCCAGCAGCTTCGGTAGCGGGTCAGAAAGATTGCAGTTCTTC.

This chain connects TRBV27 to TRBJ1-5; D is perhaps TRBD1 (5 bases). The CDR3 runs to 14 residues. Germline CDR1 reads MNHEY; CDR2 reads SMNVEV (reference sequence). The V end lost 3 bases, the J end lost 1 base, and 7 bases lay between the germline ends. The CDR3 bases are TGTGCCAGCAGTTTTCAGGGCAGCAATCAGCCCCAGCATTTT. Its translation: CASSFQGSNQPQHF.

CDR3 sequence: CASSQRSQAGATSYEQYF. The CDR3 DNA is TGCGCCAGCAGCCAGAGGAGCCAGGCGGGCGCTACTTCCTACGAGCAGTACTTC. V is TRBV5-1 and J is TRBJ2-7, with TRBD2 as a possible D gene (5 bases). The germline V gene encodes CDR1 SGHRS and CDR2 YFSETQ. CDR3 length: 18 amino acids. Between the trimmed V and J ends, which lost 4 bases and 1 base, there was a span of 24 bases.

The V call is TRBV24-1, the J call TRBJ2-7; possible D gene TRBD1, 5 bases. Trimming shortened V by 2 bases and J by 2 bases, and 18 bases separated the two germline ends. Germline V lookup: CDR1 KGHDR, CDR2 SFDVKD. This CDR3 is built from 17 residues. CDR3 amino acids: CATSDWGSADSPYEQYF. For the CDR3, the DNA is TGTGCCACCAGTGATTGGGGCTCCGCGGATTCACCCTACGAGCAGTACTTC.

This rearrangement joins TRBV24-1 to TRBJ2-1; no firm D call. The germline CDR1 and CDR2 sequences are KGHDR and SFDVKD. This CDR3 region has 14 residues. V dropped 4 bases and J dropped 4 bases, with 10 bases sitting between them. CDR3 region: CATSESLPYNEQFF. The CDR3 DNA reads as TGTGCCACCAGTGAGTCCCTCCCGTACAATGAGCAGTTCTTC.

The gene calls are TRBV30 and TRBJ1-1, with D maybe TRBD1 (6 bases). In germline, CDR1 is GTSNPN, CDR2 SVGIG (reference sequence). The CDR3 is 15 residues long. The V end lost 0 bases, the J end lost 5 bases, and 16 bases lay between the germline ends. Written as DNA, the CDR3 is TGTGCCTGGAGTGTAGGCCCAGGGGTAAAAACTGAAGCTTTCTTT. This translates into CAWSVGPGVKTEAFF.

The CDR3 DNA is TGTGCCAGCAGCCTCCCTAGCGGGAAGAATGAGCAGTTCTTC. Translation: CASSLPSGKNEQFF. The gene calls are TRBV3-1 (or the pseudogene TRBV3-2) and TRBJ2-1, with TRBD2 identical over 9 bases. The CDR3 contains 14 residues. CDR1 and CDR2 (germline): LGHDT, YNNKEL (reference sequence). Losses at the gene ends were 4 bases for V and 7 bases for J; bases not matched to a gene: 5.

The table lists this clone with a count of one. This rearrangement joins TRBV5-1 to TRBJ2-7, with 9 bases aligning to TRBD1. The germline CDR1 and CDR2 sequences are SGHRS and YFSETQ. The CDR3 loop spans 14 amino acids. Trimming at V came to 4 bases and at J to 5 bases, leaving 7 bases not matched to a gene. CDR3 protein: CASSPLTGGHEQYF. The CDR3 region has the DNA TGCGCCAGCAGCCCTCTGACAGGGGGGCACGAGCAGTACTTC. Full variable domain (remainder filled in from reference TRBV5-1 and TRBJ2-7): KAGVTQTPRYLIKTRGQQVTLSCSPISGHRSVSWYQQTPGQGLQFLFEYFSETQRNKGNFPGRFSGRQFSNSRSEMNVSTLELGDSALYLCASSPLTGGHEQYFGPGTRLTVT.

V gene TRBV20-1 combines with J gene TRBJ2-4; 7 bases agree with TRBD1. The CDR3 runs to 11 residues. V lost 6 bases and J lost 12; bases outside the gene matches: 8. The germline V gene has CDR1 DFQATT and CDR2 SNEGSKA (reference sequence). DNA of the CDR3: TGCAGTGCAATTGACAGGGTAACTCAGTACTTC. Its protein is CSAIDRVTQYF.

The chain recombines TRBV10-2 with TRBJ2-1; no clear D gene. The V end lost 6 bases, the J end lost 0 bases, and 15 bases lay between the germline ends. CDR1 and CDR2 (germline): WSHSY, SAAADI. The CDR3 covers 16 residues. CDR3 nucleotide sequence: TGCGCCAGCAGGTCAGATGGCGGCTTCTCCTACAATGAGCAGTTCTTC. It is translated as CASRSDGGFSYNEQFF.

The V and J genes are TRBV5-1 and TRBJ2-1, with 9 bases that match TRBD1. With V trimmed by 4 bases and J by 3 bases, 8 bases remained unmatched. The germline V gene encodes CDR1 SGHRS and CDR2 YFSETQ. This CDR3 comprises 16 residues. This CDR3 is CASSVAGQGYYNEQFF. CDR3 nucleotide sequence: TGCGCCAGCAGCGTTGCAGGACAGGGGTACTACAATGAGCAGTTCTTC.

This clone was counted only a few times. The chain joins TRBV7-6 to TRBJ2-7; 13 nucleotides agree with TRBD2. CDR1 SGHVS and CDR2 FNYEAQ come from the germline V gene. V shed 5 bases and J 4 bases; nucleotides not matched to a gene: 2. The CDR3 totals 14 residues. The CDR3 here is CASSQGLAGYEQYF. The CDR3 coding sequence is TGTGCCAGCAGCCAGGGACTAGCGGGATACGAGCAGTACTTC.

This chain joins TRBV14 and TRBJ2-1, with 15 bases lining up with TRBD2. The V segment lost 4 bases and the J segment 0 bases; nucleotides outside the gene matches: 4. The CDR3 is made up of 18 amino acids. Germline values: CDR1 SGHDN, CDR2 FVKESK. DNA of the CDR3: TGTGCCAGCAGCCTTGGACTAGCGGGAGGGAGCTCCTACAATGAGCAGTTCTTC. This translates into CASSLGLAGGSSYNEQFF.

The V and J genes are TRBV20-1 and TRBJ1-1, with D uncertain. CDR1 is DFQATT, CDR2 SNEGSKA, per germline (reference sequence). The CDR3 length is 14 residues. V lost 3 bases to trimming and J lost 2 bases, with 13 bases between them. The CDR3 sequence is CSASLFRVNTEAFF. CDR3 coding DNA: TGCAGTGCTAGTCTCTTTCGGGTAAACACTGAAGCTTTCTTT.

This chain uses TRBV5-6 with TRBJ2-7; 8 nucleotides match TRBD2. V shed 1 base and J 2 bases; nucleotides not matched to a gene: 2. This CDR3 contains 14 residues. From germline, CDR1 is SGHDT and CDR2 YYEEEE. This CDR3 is CASSLFSGTYEQYF. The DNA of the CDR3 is TGTGCCAGCAGCTTGTTTAGCGGGACCTACGAGCAGTACTTC. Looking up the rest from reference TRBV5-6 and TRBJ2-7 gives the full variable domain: DAGVTQSPTHLIKTRGQQVTLRCSPKSGHDTVSWYQQALGQGPQFIFQYYEEEERQRGNFPDRFSGHQFPNYSSELNVNALLLGDSALYLCASSLFSGTYEQYFGPGTRLTVT.

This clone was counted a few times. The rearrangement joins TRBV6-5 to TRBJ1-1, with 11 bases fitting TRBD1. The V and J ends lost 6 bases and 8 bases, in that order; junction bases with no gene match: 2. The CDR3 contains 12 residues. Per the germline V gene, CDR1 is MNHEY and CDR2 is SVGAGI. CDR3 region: CASRGTGGEAFF. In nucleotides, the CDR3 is TGTGCCAGCAGGGGGACAGGGGGAGAAGCTTTCTTT.

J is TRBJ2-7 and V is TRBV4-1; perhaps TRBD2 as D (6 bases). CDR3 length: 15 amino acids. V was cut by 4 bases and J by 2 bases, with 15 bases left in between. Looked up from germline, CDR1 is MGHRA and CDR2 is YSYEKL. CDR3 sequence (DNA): TGCGCCAGCAGCCTACGCTGGGGGACTCCCTACGAGCAGTACTTC. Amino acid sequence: CASSLRWGTPYEQYF.

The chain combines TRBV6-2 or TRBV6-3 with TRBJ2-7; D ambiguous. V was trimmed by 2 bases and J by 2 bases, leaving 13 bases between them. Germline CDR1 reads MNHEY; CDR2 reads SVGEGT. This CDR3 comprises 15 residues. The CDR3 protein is CASSYDSSAPYEQYF. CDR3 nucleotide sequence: TGTGCCAGCAGTTACGACTCCAGCGCCCCCTACGAGCAGTACTTC.

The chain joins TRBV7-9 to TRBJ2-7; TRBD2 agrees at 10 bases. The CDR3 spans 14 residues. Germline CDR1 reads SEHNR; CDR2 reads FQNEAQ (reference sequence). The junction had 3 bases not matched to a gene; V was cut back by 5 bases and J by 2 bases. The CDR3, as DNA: TGTGCCAGCAGCAACCTAGCGGGAGCCTACGAGCAGTACTTC. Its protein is CASSNLAGAYEQYF.

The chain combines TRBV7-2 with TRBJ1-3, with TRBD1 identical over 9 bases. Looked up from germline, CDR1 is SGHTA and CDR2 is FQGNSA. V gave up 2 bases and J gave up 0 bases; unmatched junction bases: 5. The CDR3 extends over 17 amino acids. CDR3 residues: CASSLYGQGNSGNTIYF. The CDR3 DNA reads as TGTGCCAGCAGCTTATACGGACAGGGGAACTCTGGAAACACCATATATTTT.